This entry features one T cell receptor beta chain sequence. No antigen is known for it. Time point noted: sample taken at primary tumor resection. The study sequenced unsorted whole RNA from tumor, nontumor lung or frozen PBMC. These data are taken from a study of spatial heterogeneity in lung cancer. Study information: Alpha-chain sequences were consistently detected in smaller numbers than beta-chain sequences. For the average unique TCR and UMI combination, more than 9.5 occurrences appeared in raw reads.

Study findings and constraints: Ubiquitous expanded tumor TCRs were seen in blood more at resection than at follow-up.

With 4 bases removed from V and 0 bases from J, the gap between germline ends came to 10 bases. The CDR3 sequence is 14 residues long. Germline assignment: CDR1 DFQATT and CDR2 SNEGSKA (reference sequence). Every TCR cDNA molecule carried a tag that served as a unique molecular identifier. Each CDR3 protein is one row after TCRdb ran MiXCR on the 5' RACE reads. The sample contains around 30,000 distinct CDR3 sequences, about 8.8% of which appear only once. V gene TRBV20-1 combines with J gene TRBJ1-5; perhaps TRBD1 as D (6 bases). The sequence was collected from a female donor with early-stage non-small cell lung cancer. Sequences were derived from PBMCs, sampled at surgery. The DNA for the CDR3 is TGCAGTGCTACGCGGACAGTTAGCAATCAGCCCCAGCATTTT. Translated: CSATRTVSNQPQHF.